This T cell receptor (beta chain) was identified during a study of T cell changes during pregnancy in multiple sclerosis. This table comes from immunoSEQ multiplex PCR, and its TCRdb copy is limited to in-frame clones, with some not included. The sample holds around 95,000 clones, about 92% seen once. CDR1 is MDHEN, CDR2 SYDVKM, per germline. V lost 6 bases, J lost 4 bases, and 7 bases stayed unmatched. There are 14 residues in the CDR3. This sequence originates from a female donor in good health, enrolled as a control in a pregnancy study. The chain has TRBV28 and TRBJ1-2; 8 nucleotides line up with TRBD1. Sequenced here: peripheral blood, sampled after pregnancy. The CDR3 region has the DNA TGTGCCAGCAGCTACGGGACAGGACCCTATGGCTACACCTTC. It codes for CASSYGTGPYGYTF.